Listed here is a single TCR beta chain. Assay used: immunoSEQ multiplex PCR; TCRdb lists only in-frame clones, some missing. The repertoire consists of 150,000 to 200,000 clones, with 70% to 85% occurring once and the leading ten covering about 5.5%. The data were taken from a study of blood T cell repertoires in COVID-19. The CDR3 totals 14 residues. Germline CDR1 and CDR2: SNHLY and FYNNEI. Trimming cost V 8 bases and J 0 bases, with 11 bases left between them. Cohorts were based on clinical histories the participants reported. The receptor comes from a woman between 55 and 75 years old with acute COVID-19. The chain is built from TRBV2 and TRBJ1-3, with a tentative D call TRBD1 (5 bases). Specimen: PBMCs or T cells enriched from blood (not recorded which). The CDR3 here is CASYTGHSGNTIYF. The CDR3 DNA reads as TGTGCCAGCTATACAGGCCACTCTGGAAACACCATATATTTT.